The T cell receptor beta chain under discussion was sequenced for a study of T-cell reconstitution after alpha-beta-depleted transplantation in children. Molecular barcoding with unique molecular identifiers was used for the TCRbeta library. TCRdb ran MiXCR on the PCR reads and lists one entry per CDR3 protein. The table has about 180,000 distinct CDR3 sequences, around 10% seen once. This clonotype occurred a few times. V was shortened by 1 base and J by 4 bases, with 10 bases between the two germline ends. The CDR3 has 15 amino acids. CDR1 and CDR2 (germline): SGHVS, FQNEAQ. This receptor was obtained from a boy aged 2 to 9 with acute myeloid leukemia, due to receive a stem cell transplant. This sequence joins TRBV7-8 and TRBJ1-4, with D perhaps matching TRBD1 (5 bases). Sequenced here: PBMCs, sampled before TCRalphabeta/CD19-depleted stem cell transplant. For the CDR3, the DNA is TGTGCCAGCAGCTTAGTGGGGCCGGTTAATGAAAAACTGTTTTTT. Protein sequence: CASSLVGPVNEKLFF.